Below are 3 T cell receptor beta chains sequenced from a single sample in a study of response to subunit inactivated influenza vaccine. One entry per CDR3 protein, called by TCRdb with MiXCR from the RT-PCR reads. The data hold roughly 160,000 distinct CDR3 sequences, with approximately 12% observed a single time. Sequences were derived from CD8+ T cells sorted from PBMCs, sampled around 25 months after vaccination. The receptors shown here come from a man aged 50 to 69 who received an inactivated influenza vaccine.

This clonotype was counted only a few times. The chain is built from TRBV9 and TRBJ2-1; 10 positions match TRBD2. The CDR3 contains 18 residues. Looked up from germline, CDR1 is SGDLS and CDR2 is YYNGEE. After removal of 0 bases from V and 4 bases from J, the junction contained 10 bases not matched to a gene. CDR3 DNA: TGTGCCAGCAGCGTAGCACCAACTAGCGGGATAGGGTACAATGAGCAGTTCTTC. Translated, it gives CASSVAPTSGIGYNEQFF.

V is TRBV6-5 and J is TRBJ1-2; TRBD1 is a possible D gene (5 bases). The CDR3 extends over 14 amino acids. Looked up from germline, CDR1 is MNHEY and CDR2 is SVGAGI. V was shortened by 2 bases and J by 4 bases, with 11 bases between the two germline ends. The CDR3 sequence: CASSYGQLGYGYTF. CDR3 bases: TGTGCCAGCAGTTACGGACAATTAGGCTATGGCTACACCTTC.

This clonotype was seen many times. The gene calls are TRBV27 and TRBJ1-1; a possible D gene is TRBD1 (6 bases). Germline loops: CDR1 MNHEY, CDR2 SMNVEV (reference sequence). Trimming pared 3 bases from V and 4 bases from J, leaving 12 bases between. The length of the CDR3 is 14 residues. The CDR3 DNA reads TGTGCCAGCAGTTTTGGGGGGGCCGGCACTGAAGCTTTCTTT. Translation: CASSFGGAGTEAFF.